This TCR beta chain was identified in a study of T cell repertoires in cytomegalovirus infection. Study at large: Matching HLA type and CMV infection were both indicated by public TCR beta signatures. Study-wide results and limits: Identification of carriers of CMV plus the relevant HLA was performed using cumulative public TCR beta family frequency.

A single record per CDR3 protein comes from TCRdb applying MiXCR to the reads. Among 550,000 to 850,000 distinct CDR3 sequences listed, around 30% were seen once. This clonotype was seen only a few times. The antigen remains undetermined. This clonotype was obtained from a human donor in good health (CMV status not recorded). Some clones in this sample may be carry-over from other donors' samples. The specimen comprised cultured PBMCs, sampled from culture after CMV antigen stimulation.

The DNA of the CDR3 is TGTGCCAGCACCTCCCCGGGGGCAAAGGGTTCACCCCTCCACTTT. Translating it yields CASTSPGAKGSPLHF. The chain links TRBV5-4 to TRBJ1-6; D is perhaps TRBD1 (6 bases). V was shortened by 6 bases and J by 9 bases, with 19 bases between the two germline ends. The V gene's germline CDR1 is SGHNT and CDR2 YYREEE (reference sequence). CDR3 length: 15 amino acids.